This passage covers 7 T cell receptor beta chains from one sample sequenced in a study of cytomegalovirus exposure and HLA in healthy donors. This PCR relied on a set of 60 Vbeta primers and 13 Jbeta primers. Using immunoSEQ multiplex PCR, the repertoire was profiled, and TCRdb retains in-frame clones only, with some absent. The sample includes approximately 150,000 clones, roughly 80% of them seen just once. Input material: PBMCs. The receptors here all came from a boy between 2 and 10 years old in good health and CMV-seronegative.

This rearrangement joins TRBV2 to TRBJ2-7, with TRBD1 as a possible D gene (6 bases). The ends were cut back, 4 bases at V and 1 base at J, with 14 bases in the middle. The CDR3 covers 15 residues. The germline V gene has CDR1 SNHLY and CDR2 FYNNEI. The CDR3: CASSVGQIRSYEQYF. CDR3 DNA: TGTGCCAGCAGTGTAGGACAGATAAGATCCTACGAGCAGTACTTC.

The V gene is TRBV6-5, the J gene TRBJ2-3; 9 nucleotides match TRBD1. Per the germline V gene, CDR1 is MNHEY and CDR2 is SVGAGI. After removal of 5 bases from V and 8 bases from J, the junction contained 8 bases not matched to a gene. The CDR3 has 14 residues. In nucleotides, the CDR3 is TGTGCCAGCAGTAGGGGACAGGGAGCACCTACGCAGTATTTT. Translation: CASSRGQGAPTQYF.

V gene TRBV19 combines with J gene TRBJ2-1; 11 nucleotides match TRBD2. This CDR3 region has 16 residues. Germline V gene sequence: CDR1 LNHDA, CDR2 SQIVND (reference sequence). V gave up 4 bases and J gave up 3 bases; unmatched junction bases: 5. The CDR3 DNA reads as TGTGCCAGTAGTAGGTCACTAGCGGGAGTCTACAATGAGCAGTTCTTC. This codes for CASSRSLAGVYNEQFF.

The chain joins TRBV2 to TRBJ1-5, with 8 bases fitting TRBD1. Per the germline V gene, CDR1 is SNHLY and CDR2 is FYNNEI. There are 15 residues in the CDR3. V gave up 7 bases and J gave up 4 bases; unmatched junction bases: 9. CDR3 amino acids: CASNSQGAENQPQHF. Written as DNA, the CDR3 is TGTGCCAGCAATTCGCAGGGGGCAGAGAATCAGCCCCAGCATTTT.

The table lists this clone with a few counts. The J gene is TRBJ2-1, the V gene TRBV7-3; TRBD1 might be the D (5 bases). CDR3 length: 12 residues. The V gene's germline CDR1 is SGHTA and CDR2 FQGTGA. Deletions cut 4 bases from V and 9 bases from J, with 10 bases between. The DNA for the CDR3 is TGTGCCAGCAGCTCAGGGCTGGGTGAGCAGTTCTTC. Its protein is CASSSGLGEQFF.

This clone was seen a few times. One junction end does not reproduce the germline sequence, and a read error may be involved. The chain combines TRBV7-9 with TRBJ2-5; 8 positions match TRBD1. Germline V lookup: CDR1 SEHNR, CDR2 FQNEAQ (reference sequence). The CDR3 covers 17 residues. The DNA for the CDR3 is TGTTCCAGCAGCTTAGTGCCAGGGGGCTCGGGTGTAGAGACCCAGTACTTC. Protein sequence: CSSSLVPGGSGVETQYF.

The rearrangement joins TRBV7-9 to TRBJ1-4; D is uncertain. V was clipped by 8 bases and J by 5 bases, with 3 bases between them. Per the germline V gene, CDR1 is SEHNR and CDR2 is FQNEAQ (reference sequence). CDR3 length equals 10 residues. CDR3 coding DNA: TGTGCCAGCCAAAATGAAAAACTGTTTTTT. It is translated as CASQNEKLFF.